These 20 T cell receptor beta chains were sequenced from one sample in a study of blood T cell repertoires in COVID-19. The table came from immunoSEQ multiplex PCR; TCRdb's copy has only in-frame clones and leaves some out. The data hold about 220,000 clones, with around 81% observed a single time. Sequenced: peripheral blood. The receptors shown here come from a woman between 55 and 75 years old with acute or convalescent COVID-19.

V is TRBV28 and J is TRBJ1-5; 8 bases agree with TRBD1. The length of the CDR3 is 15 residues. Germline V lookup: CDR1 MDHEN, CDR2 SYDVKM. Losses at the gene ends were 6 bases for V and 3 bases for J; bases not matched to a gene: 7. DNA for the CDR3: TGTGCCAGCAGCCTTCCGGACAGGGACAATCAGCCCCAGCATTTT. Translating gives CASSLPDRDNQPQHF.

J is TRBJ2-3 and V is TRBV2, with D tentatively TRBD2 (5 bases). Trimming took off 5 bases at V and 5 bases at J, with 20 bases between the two ends. The CDR3 totals 16 residues. The germline CDR1 and CDR2 sequences are SNHLY and FYNNEI. The DNA for the CDR3 is TGTGCCAGCAGTCGCCAGAGGGCTGTCGCAGGAGATACGCAGTATTTT. This codes for CASSRQRAVAGDTQYF.

The chain couples TRBV7-6 to TRBJ2-1, with 10 bases identical to TRBD1. Germline V gene lookup returns CDR1 SGHVS and CDR2 FNYEAQ. This CDR3 is 14 amino acids long. V dropped 5 bases and J dropped 9; count of bases not matched to a gene: 7. The CDR3 spells CASSIRDRGGEQFF. The DNA for the CDR3 is TGTGCCAGCAGCATCCGGGACAGGGGTGGTGAGCAGTTCTTC.

The chain is built from TRBV7-2 and TRBJ1-5, with a weak D call TRBD1 (6 bases). CDR3 length: 15 residues. The germline V gene has CDR1 SGHTA and CDR2 FQGNSA. The ends were cut back, 2 bases at V and 3 bases at J, with 11 bases in the middle. The CDR3 sequence: CASSLKTGHNQPQHF. The CDR3 DNA reads as TGTGCCAGCAGCTTAAAGACAGGACACAATCAGCCCCAGCATTTT.

The chain employs TRBV6-1 and TRBJ1-2; a weak D match, TRBD1 (6 bases). V lost 0 bases and J lost 3, with 14 bases in between. Looked up from germline, CDR1 is MNHNS and CDR2 is SASEGT. The CDR3 extends over 16 amino acids. CDR3 sequence (DNA): TGTGCCAGCAGTGAAGCTTGGGGGCCCACGTACTATGGCTACACCTTC. Translating gives CASSEAWGPTYYGYTF.

The CDR3 sequence is CAWNTPGLQETQYF. CDR3 coding DNA: TGTGCCTGGAACACACCGGGACTCCAAGAGACCCAGTACTTC. This sequence joins TRBV30 and TRBJ2-5; TRBD2 is a possible D gene (6 bases). This CDR3 is 14 amino acids long. V lost 4 bases, J lost 1 base, and 13 bases lay in between. CDR1 is GTSNPN and CDR2 is SVGIG in the germline V gene (reference sequence). The entire variable domain, with the rest obtained from reference TRBV30 and TRBJ2-5, is as follows: SQTIHQWPATLVQPVGSPLSLECTVEGTSNPNLYWYRQAAGRGLQLLFYSVGIGQISSEVPQNLSASRPQDRQFILSSKKLLLSDSGFYLCAWNTPGLQETQYFGPGTRLLVL.

This clone was detected once. The chain couples TRBV5-4 to TRBJ2-7; D is undetermined. The CDR3 loop spans 12 amino acids. Germline V lookup: CDR1 SGHNT, CDR2 YYREEE (reference sequence). The germline V and J ends were trimmed by 0 bases and 4 bases, with 5 bases remaining between them. CDR3 DNA sequence: TGTGCCAGCAGCTTGGGGCAATACGAGCAGTACTTC. It yields the protein CASSLGQYEQYF.

CDR3 in amino acids: CASSIMTGIGYGYTF. Written as DNA, the CDR3 is TGTGCCAGCAGCATTATGACAGGGATCGGCTATGGCTACACCTTC. This chain joins TRBV5-4 and TRBJ1-2; 7 nucleotides agree with TRBD1. The CDR3 spans 15 residues. Trimming at V came to 4 bases and at J to 4 bases, leaving 10 bases not matched to a gene. CDR1 and CDR2 from the germline V gene are SGHNT and YYREEE (reference sequence).

The J gene is TRBJ1-4, the V gene TRBV10-2; perhaps TRBD1 as D (5 bases). This CDR3 comprises 14 residues. The V gene's germline CDR1 is WSHSY and CDR2 SAAADI. Trimming left V 2 bases short and J 2 bases short, with 6 bases between. The CDR3 DNA reads TGCGCCAGCAGTGAGGGGGGGACTAATGAAAAACTGTTTTTT. It yields the protein CASSEGGTNEKLFF.

V gene TRBV3-1 (or the pseudogene TRBV3-2) combines with J gene TRBJ2-2; 10 bases fit TRBD2. The CDR3 sequence is 16 residues long. The V segment lost 1 base and the J segment 1 base; nucleotides outside the gene matches: 0. Germline CDR1 reads LGHDT; CDR2 reads YNNKEL (reference sequence). This CDR3 is CASSQGLAGNTGELFF. In nucleotides, the CDR3 is TGTGCCAGCAGCCAAGGACTAGCGGGGAACACCGGGGAGCTGTTTTTT.

The rearrangement joins TRBV19 to TRBJ2-7, with D perhaps TRBD1 (5 bases). V gave up 10 bases and J gave up 6 bases, with 19 bases separating them. There are 13 residues in the CDR3. Germline CDR1 LNHDA, CDR2 SQIVND (reference sequence). The CDR3 sequence is CATRQNIVGEQYF. CDR3 sequence (DNA): TGTGCCACCCGACAGAATATTGTTGGCGAGCAGTACTTC.

This clone came up once. The V gene is TRBV3-1 (or the pseudogene TRBV3-2), the J gene TRBJ2-5, with TRBD2 matching over 8 bases. The germline CDR1 and CDR2 sequences are LGHDT and YNNKEL (reference sequence). Trimming at V came to 1 base and at J to 5 bases, leaving 3 bases not matched to a gene. There are 14 residues in the CDR3. CDR3: CASSQVSGVETQYF. CDR3 in DNA: TGTGCCAGCAGCCAAGTTAGCGGGGTTGAGACCCAGTACTTC.

This chain links TRBV6-5 with TRBJ2-4; TRBD1 matches 7 bases. Germline V CDR1 and CDR2: MNHEY, SVGAGI. Germline trimming cut 0 bases from V and 6 bases from J; bases unmatched to any gene: 5. This CDR3 spans 15 amino acids. CDR3 nucleotide sequence: TGTGCCAGCAGTTACTCAGGGGGCCCGGTAAACATTCAGTACTTC. Its protein product is CASSYSGGPVNIQYF.

V gene TRBV7-9 combines with J gene TRBJ1-4; no definite D call. Trimming took off 5 bases at V and 8 bases at J, with 15 bases between the two ends. The germline V gene has CDR1 SEHNR and CDR2 FQNEAQ (reference sequence). The CDR3 has 14 amino acids. The CDR3 reads CASSAGTSEEKLFF. The CDR3, as DNA: TGTGCCAGCAGCGCCGGAACGTCGGAGGAAAAACTGTTTTTT.

This clone was counted a single time. The chain links TRBV27 to TRBJ2-6; 14 bases align to TRBD2. V shed 2 bases and J 0 bases; nucleotides not matched to a gene: 0. CDR3 length equals 18 residues. Per the germline V gene, CDR1 is MNHEY and CDR2 is SMNVEV (reference sequence). The DNA of the CDR3 is TGTGCCAGCAGTTTAGGGACTAGCGGGGGCTCTGGGGCCAACGTCCTGACTTTC. Amino acid sequence: CASSLGTSGGSGANVLTF.

This clone occurred once. The genes are TRBV28 and TRBJ1-3; no definite D call. V was shortened by 2 bases and J by 9 bases, with 11 bases between the two germline ends. Germline lookup yields CDR1 MDHEN and CDR2 SYDVKM. The CDR3 spans 13 residues. Here the CDR3 reads CASSLPPPGTIYF. The CDR3 DNA reads TGTGCCAGCAGTTTACCCCCCCCCGGCACCATATATTTT.

V gene TRBV9 combines with J gene TRBJ2-3, with D perhaps TRBD2 (5 bases). Germline CDR1 SGDLS, CDR2 YYNGEE. The CDR3 length is 15 residues. V was trimmed by 6 bases and J by 2 bases, leaving 16 bases between them. In DNA form, the CDR3 reads TGTGCCAGCACCCTTGGACCGGAGGCCACAGATACGCAGTATTTT. Protein sequence: CASTLGPEATDTQYF.

This clone is a singleton in its sample. V and J are TRBV2 and TRBJ2-7; 7 bases agree with TRBD1. V shed 2 bases and J 2 bases; nucleotides not matched to a gene: 3. This CDR3 is built from 14 residues. The germline gives CDR1 SNHLY, CDR2 FYNNEI. CDR3 bases: TGTGCCAGCAGTGAAAGGGGGACAGCCTACGAGCAGTACTTC. Protein sequence: CASSERGTAYEQYF.

The chain couples TRBV4-2 to TRBJ2-1; 15 nucleotides agree with TRBD2. The V segment lost 4 bases and the J segment 6 bases; nucleotides outside the gene matches: 7. CDR1 and CDR2 from the germline V gene are LGHNA and YNFKEQ. The length of the CDR3 is 17 residues. The DNA for the CDR3 is TGTGCCAGCAGCCCAGACTGGACTAGCGGGGGGGCCAATGAGCAGTTCTTC. Translation gives CASSPDWTSGGANEQFF.

This clone turned up a few times. CDR3 amino acids: CASSGDRGGNEKLFF. Written as DNA, the CDR3 is TGTGCCAGCAGCGGGGACAGGGGTGGAAATGAAAAACTGTTTTTT. The V call is TRBV28, the J call TRBJ1-4; 10 nucleotides agree with TRBD1. J was trimmed by 5 bases and V by 6 bases; bases with no gene match: 6. Per germline, CDR1 MDHEN and CDR2 SYDVKM. The CDR3 has 15 residues. Full variable domain (remainder filled in from reference TRBV28 and TRBJ1-4): DVKVTQSSRYLVKRTGEKVFLECVQDMDHENMFWYRQDPGLGLRLIYFSYDVKMKEKGDIPEGYSVSREKKERFSLILESASTNQTSMYLCASSGDRGGNEKLFFGSGTQLSVL.